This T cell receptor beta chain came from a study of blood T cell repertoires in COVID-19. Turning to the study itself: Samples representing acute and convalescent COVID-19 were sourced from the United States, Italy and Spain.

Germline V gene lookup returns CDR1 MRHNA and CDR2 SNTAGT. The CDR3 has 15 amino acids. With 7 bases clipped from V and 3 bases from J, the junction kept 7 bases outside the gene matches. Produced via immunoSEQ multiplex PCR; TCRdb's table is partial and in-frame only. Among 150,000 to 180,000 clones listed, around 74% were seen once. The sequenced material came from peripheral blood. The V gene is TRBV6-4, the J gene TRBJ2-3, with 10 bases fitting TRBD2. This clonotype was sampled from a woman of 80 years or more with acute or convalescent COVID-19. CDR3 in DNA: TGTGCCAGCATTCAGCGGGGGGGCCGTACAGATACGCAGTATTTT. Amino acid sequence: CASIQRGGRTDTQYF.